This TCR beta chain was obtained from a study of T cell responses to AZD1222 COVID-19 vaccine. The data were produced by immunoSEQ multiplex PCR, yet TCRdb's version contains in-frame clones alone and is incomplete. The repertoire has tens of thousands of clones, 85% to 95% of them found once; the top ten carry around 8%. Between the trimmed V and J ends, which lost 1 base and 6 bases, there was a span of 9 bases. This CDR3 is built from 12 residues. CDR1 is SQVTM and CDR2 is ANQGSEA in the germline V gene. This sequence joins TRBV29-1 and TRBJ1-2; D remains unclear. Sequenced material: peripheral blood, taken 28 days after the second AZD1222 dose. This receptor was taken from an adult who received the AZD1222 COVID-19 vaccine. The CDR3 DNA is TGCAGCGTTGAAGCCCCCATTGATGGCTACACCTTC. This translates into CSVEAPIDGYTF.